This T cell receptor (beta chain) comes out of a study of cytomegalovirus exposure and HLA in healthy donors. Study-level results: As a later analysis revealed, the rate of TCR association differed by HLA locus, with DRB1 most and HLA-C fewest.

Between the trimmed V and J ends, which lost 1 base and 1 base, there was a span of 10 bases. Germline V gives CDR1 MGHRA, CDR2 YSYEKL. There are 16 residues in the CDR3. PCR involved 60 Vbeta and 13 Jbeta primers. Here immunoSEQ multiplex PCR was the method, and the copy in TCRdb shows in-frame clones only, minus some. The sample contains about 240,000 clones, about 85% of which appear only once. Concerning this clone: Its antigen is undetermined.

The specimen was PBMCs. This clonotype was obtained from a girl aged 2-10 years in good health and CMV-seronegative. The chain employs TRBV4-1 and TRBJ2-2, with D possibly TRBD1 on 5 matching bases. The DNA of the CDR3 is TGCGCCAGCAGCCAAGTACGCAGGGTGAACACCGGGGAGCTGTTTTTT. It is translated as CASSQVRRVNTGELFF.